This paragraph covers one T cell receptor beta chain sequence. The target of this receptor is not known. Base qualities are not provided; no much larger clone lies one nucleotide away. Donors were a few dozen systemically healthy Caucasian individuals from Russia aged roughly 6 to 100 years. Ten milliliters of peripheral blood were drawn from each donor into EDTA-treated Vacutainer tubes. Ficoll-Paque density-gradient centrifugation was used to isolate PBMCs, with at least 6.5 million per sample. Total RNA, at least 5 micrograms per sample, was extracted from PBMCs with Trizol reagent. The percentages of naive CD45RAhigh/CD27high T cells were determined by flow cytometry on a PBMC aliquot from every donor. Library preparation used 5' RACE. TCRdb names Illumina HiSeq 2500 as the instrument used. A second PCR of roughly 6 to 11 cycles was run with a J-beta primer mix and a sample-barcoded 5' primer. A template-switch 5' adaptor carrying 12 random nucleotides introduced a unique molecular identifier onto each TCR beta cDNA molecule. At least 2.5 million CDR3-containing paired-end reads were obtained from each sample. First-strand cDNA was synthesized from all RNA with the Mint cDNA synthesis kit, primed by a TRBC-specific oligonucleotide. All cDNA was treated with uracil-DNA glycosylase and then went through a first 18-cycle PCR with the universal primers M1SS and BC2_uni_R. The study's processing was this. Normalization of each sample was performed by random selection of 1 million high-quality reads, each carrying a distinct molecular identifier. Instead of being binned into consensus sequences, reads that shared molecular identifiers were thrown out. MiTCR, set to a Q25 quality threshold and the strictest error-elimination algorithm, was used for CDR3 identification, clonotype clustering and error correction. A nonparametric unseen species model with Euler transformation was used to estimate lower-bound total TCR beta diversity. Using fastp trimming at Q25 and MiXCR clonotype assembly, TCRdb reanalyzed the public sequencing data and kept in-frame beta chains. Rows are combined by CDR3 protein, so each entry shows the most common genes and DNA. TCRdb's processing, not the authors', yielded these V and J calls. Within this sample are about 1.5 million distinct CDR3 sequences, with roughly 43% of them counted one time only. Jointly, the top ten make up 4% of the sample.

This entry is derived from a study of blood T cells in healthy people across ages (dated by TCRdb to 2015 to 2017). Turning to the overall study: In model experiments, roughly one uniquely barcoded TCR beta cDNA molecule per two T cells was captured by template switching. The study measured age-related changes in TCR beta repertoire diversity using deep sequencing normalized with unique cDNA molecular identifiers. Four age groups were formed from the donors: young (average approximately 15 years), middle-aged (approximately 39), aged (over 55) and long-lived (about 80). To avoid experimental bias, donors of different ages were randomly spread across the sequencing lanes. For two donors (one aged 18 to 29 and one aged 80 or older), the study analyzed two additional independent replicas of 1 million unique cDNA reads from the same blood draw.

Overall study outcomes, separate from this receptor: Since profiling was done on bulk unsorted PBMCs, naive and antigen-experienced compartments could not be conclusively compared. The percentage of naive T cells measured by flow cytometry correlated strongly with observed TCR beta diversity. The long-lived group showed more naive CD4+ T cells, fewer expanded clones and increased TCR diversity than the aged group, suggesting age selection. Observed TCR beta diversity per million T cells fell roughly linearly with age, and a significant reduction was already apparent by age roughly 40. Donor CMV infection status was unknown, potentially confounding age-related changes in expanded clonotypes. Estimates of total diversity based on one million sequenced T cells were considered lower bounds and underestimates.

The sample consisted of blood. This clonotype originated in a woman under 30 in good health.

In nucleotide form, the sequence is TGTGCCAGCAGCTTGGGGCATAGGGGGGCCTTCAATGAGCAGTTCTTC. Its protein reads: CASSLGHRGAFNEQFF. This receptor chain uses TRBV5-5 and TRBJ2-1, with the D gene possibly TRBD1 or TRBD2, each one fitting 6 bases. V was cut back by 0 bases and J by 6 bases, leaving a gap of 16 bases between them. From the cysteine up to the phenylalanine, the CDR3 has a length of 16 residues. Kept here is only the CDR3 DNA, which spans 48 bases and is read in frame from base 1. Per the germline V gene (reference sequence), SGHKS is the CDR1 and YYEKEE is the CDR2.